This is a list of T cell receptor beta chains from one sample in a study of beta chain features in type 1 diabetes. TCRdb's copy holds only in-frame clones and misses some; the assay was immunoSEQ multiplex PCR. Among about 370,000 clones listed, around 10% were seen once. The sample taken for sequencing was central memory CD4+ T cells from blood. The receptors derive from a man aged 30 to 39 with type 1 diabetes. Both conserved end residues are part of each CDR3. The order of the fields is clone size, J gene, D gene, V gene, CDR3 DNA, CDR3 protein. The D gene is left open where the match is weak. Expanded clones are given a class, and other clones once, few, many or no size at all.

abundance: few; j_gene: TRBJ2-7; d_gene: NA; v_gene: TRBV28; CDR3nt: TGTGCCAGCAGGGGGTCCCTGACGGTTTACGAGCAGTACTTC; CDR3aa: CASRGSLTVYEQYF
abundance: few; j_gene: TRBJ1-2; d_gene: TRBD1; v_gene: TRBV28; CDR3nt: TGTGCCAGCAGTCCCGAGGACAGGGGGCCAGTGGGCTACACCTTC; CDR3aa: CASSPEDRGPVGYTF
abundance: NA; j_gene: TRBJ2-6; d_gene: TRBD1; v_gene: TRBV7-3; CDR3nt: TGTGCCAGCCCCGGACAGGGGCGATGGGGGGCCAACGTCCTGACTTTC; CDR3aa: CASPGQGRWGANVLTF
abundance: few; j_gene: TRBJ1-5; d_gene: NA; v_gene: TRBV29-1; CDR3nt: TGCAGCGTTGGACAGGCGAGTGGGCAGCCCCAGCATTTT; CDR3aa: CSVGQASGQPQHF
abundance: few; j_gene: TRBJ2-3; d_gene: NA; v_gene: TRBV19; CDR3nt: TGTGCCAGTACAAAGGGCCCTGAGACAGATACGCAGTATTTT; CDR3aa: CASTKGPETDTQYF
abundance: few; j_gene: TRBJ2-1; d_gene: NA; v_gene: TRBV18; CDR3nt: TGTGCCAGCTCACCACCCAGCGGTATATACAATGAGCAGTTCTTC; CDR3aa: CASSPPSGIYNEQFF
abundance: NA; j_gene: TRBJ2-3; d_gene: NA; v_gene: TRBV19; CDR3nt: TGTGCCAGTAGTCCGGGACACCAGAATACGCAGTATTTT; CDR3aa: CASSPGHQNTQYF
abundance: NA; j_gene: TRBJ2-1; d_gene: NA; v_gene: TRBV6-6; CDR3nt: TGTGCCAGCAGTTACTCGATGTTTAGTGAGCAGTTCTTC; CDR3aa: CASSYSMFSEQFF
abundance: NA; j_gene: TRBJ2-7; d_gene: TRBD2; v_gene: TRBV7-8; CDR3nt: TGTGCCAGCAGCTTAGAAGGCGGCGGGAGGTACGAGCAGTACTTC; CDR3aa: CASSLEGGGRYEQYF
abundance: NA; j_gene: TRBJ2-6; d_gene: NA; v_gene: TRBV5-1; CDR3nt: TGCGCCAGCAGCTTGGGGACTGGACCCAGCTCTGGGGCCAACGTCCTGACTTTC; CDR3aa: CASSLGTGPSSGANVLTF
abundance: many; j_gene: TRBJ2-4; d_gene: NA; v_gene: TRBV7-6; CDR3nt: TGTGCCAGCTCACCCGGGGGGCAGGTCATTCAGTACTTC; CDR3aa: CASSPGGQVIQYF
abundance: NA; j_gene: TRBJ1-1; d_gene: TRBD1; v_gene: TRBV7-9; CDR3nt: TGTGCCAGCAGCTTGGGGTACAGGGGAGGGACTGAAGCTTTCTTT; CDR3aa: CASSLGYRGGTEAFF
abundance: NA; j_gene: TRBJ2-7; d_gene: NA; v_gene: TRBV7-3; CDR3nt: TGTGCCAGCAGCTTACCAGACGGAACCTACGAGCAGTACTTC; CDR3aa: CASSLPDGTYEQYF
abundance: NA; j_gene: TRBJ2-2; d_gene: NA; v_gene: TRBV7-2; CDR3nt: TGTGCCAGCAGCTTAGGGGCCGGCACCGGGGAGCTGTTTTTT; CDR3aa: CASSLGAGTGELFF
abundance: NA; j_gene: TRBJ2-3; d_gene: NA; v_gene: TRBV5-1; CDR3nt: TGCGCCAGCAGCTTCGCGGGGTTCGGCACAGATACGCAGTATTTT; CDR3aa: CASSFAGFGTDTQYF